Listed below are T cell receptor beta chains from one sample, sequenced in a study of beta chain features in type 1 diabetes. Generated by immunoSEQ multiplex PCR, the TCRdb table keeps only in-frame clones and is missing some. The table shows hundreds of thousands of clones, with roughly 13% occurring only once. Sequenced material: naive CD4+ T cells from blood. The receptors originated from a man aged 18 to 30 with type 1 diabetes. The CDR3 runs from the conserved cysteine through the conserved F or W. D genes are given only for firm matches. Only some rows state a clone size, as once, few, many or a class for expanded clones.

clone_size: NA; j_call: TRBJ2-1; v_call: TRBV5-1; d_call: TRBD2; cdr3_aa: CASSSLAGGSYEQFF; cdr3_nt: TGCGCCAGCAGCTCACTAGCGGGGGGAAGTTATGAGCAGTTCTTC
clone_size: NA; j_call: TRBJ2-5; v_call: TRBV6-5; d_call: TRBD2; cdr3_aa: CASRRLAGGEETQYF; cdr3_nt: TGTGCCAGCAGACGACTAGCGGGAGGAGAAGAGACCCAGTACTTC
clone_size: few; j_call: TRBJ2-2; v_call: TRBV15; d_call: TRBD1; cdr3_aa: CATRPGQGAQDTGELFF; cdr3_nt: TGTGCCACCAGACCGGGACAGGGGGCGCAGGACACCGGGGAGCTGTTTTTT
clone_size: NA; j_call: TRBJ2-1; v_call: TRBV6-1; d_call: TRBD2; cdr3_aa: CASIPGLAGNEQFF; cdr3_nt: TGTGCCAGCATTCCGGGACTAGCGGGAAATGAGCAGTTCTTC
clone_size: few; j_call: TRBJ2-3; v_call: TRBV7-9; d_call: TRBD1; cdr3_aa: CASSPQGFGTDTQYF; cdr3_nt: TGTGCCAGCAGCCCACAGGGGTTCGGCACAGATACGCAGTATTTT
clone_size: few; j_call: TRBJ1-2; v_call: TRBV7-2; d_call: NA; cdr3_aa: CASSQAPNYGYTF; cdr3_nt: TGTGCCAGCAGCCAGGCCCCAAACTATGGCTACACCTTC
clone_size: NA; j_call: TRBJ2-2; v_call: TRBV19; d_call: NA; cdr3_aa: CASSIARDTGELFF; cdr3_nt: TGTGCCAGTAGTATAGCTCGAGACACCGGGGAGCTGTTTTTT
clone_size: NA; j_call: TRBJ1-5; v_call: TRBV7-9; d_call: NA; cdr3_aa: CASSLGANQPQHF; cdr3_nt: TGTGCCAGCAGCTTAGGAGCCAATCAGCCCCAGCATTTT
clone_size: NA; j_call: TRBJ2-1; v_call: TRBV14; d_call: TRBD2; cdr3_aa: CASMIGWGPGLAPYGQFF; cdr3_nt: TGTGCCAGCATGATTGGATGGGGGCCGGGACTAGCGCCTTACGGGCAGTTCTTC
clone_size: few; j_call: TRBJ2-7; v_call: TRBV5-1; d_call: NA; cdr3_aa: CASSLESEQYF; cdr3_nt: TGCGCCAGCAGCTTGGAGAGCGAGCAGTACTTC
clone_size: few; j_call: TRBJ2-2; v_call: TRBV5-1; d_call: TRBD2; cdr3_aa: CASSFSGDGGELFF; cdr3_nt: TGCGCCAGCAGCTTCAGCGGGGACGGCGGGGAGCTGTTTTTT
clone_size: NA; j_call: TRBJ1-2; v_call: TRBV4-3; d_call: NA; cdr3_aa: CASSQRSGANYGYTF; cdr3_nt: TGCGCCAGCAGCCAACGGTCGGGGGCTAACTATGGCTACACCTTC
clone_size: NA; j_call: TRBJ2-7; v_call: TRBV5-1; d_call: NA; cdr3_aa: CASTLSTGSRSEQYF; cdr3_nt: TGCGCCAGCACCCTCTCGACAGGTTCTCGTAGCGAGCAGTACTTC
clone_size: NA; j_call: TRBJ2-3; v_call: TRBV5-4; d_call: NA; cdr3_aa: CASSRREATDTQYF; cdr3_nt: TGTGCCAGCAGCCGCAGGGAGGCCACAGATACGCAGTATTTT